This T cell receptor beta chain was found in a study of T cell responses to AZD1222 COVID-19 vaccine. The CDR3 runs to 11 residues. Germline loops: CDR1 SGHTS, CDR2 YDEGEE. J gave up 3 bases and V 7 bases, and 1 base lay outside the gene matches. Sequenced by immunoSEQ multiplex PCR; TCRdb stores in-frame clones only, minus some. The table records about 120,000 clones, about 91% of them present only once. This clone was counted a few times. The chain is built from TRBV5-8 and TRBJ2-7; 7 nucleotides align to TRBD1. The TCR was taken from an adult in good health. The sequences come from peripheral blood, collected on day 0 of AZD1222 vaccination. The CDR3 DNA is TGTGCCAGCGGGGACAGCTACGAGCAGTACTTC. As protein: CASGDSYEQYF.